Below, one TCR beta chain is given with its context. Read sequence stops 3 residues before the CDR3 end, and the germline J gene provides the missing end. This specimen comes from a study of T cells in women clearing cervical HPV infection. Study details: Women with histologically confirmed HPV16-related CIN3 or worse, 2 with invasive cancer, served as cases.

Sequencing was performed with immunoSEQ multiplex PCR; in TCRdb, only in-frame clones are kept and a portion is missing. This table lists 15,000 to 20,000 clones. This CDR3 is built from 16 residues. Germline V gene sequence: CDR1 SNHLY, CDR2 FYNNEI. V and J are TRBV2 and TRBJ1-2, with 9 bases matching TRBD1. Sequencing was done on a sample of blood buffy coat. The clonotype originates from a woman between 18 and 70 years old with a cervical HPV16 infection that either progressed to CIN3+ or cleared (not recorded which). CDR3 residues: CASSRLGQGNSADYTF. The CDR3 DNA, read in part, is TGTGCCAGCAGCCGACTGGGACAGGGAAACTCGGCGGAC.